The rows below give T cell receptor beta chains drawn from one sample of a study of PD-L1 blockade in urothelial cancer. TCRdb's table, derived via immunoSEQ multiplex PCR, lists solely in-frame clones and lacks some. The sample includes more than 95,000 clones, around nine tenths of them seen just once. The specimen was PBMCs, collected around atezolizumab (anti-PD-L1) treatment. Receptors originate from a man aged 55 to 70 with urothelial cancer. The CDR3 runs from the conserved cysteine through the conserved F or W. A D gene is named only where the DNA matches it firmly. Clone size is not always given. Where it is, it says once, few, many or a class for expanded clones.

TRBV6-1	TRBJ2-5	NA	NA	TGTGCCAGCAGCCCCATCTGGGGGCCCGGGGAGACCCAGTACTTC	CASSPIWGPGETQYF
TRBV30	TRBJ1-2	once	NA	TGTGCCTGGAGTTCCTGGGGGGGAGTGGACTCGGATGGCTACACCTTC	CAWSSWGGVDSDGYTF
TRBV28	TRBJ1-1	NA	TRBD1	TGTGCCAGCAGTTCCGGACAGGGGCGAACTGAAGCTTTCTTT	CASSSGQGRTEAFF
TRBV6-1	TRBJ2-7	few	NA	TGTGCCAGCAGTGAAGGGTTGATAGCGGCCTCCTACGAGCAGTACTTC	CASSEGLIAASYEQYF
TRBV7-8	TRBJ2-3	NA	TRBD1	TGTGCCAGCAGCCCAGGACAGGGAAATATAGGAACAGATACGCAGTATTTT	CASSPGQGNIGTDTQYF
TRBV27	TRBJ2-3	NA	NA	TGTGCCAGCAGTTTCCTAGGGGCCACAGATACGCAGTATTTT	CASSFLGATDTQYF
TRBV18	TRBJ1-2	once	NA	TGTGCCAGCTCACCCGAACAGGGATCAAACTATGGCTACACCTTC	CASSPEQGSNYGYTF
TRBV6-6	TRBJ1-2	NA	NA	TGTGCCAGCAGTTACCCGGGTGGGAGGCTTCTCGGTGGCTACACCTTC	CASSYPGGRLLGGYTF
TRBV19	TRBJ2-7	NA	TRBD1	TGTGCCAGTAGTCGAACCGGGACAGCCTACGAGCAGTACTTC	CASSRTGTAYEQYF
TRBV5-1	TRBJ1-1	NA	TRBD1	TGCGCCAGCAGCGCAGACAGGGGGCCCACTGAAGCTTTCTTT	CASSADRGPTEAFF
TRBV28	TRBJ1-2	NA	NA	TGTGCCAGCAGATCGGGTGGAGGGTCACACTATGGCTACACCTTC	CASRSGGGSHYGYTF
TRBV13	TRBJ2-3	NA	TRBD1	TGTGCCAGCTACTCCCTAGGGGGCGCAGATACGCAGTATTTT	CASYSLGGADTQYF
TRBV7-9	TRBJ2-1	NA	TRBD2	TGTGCCAGCAGCCCCAGACCGCGACTAGCGGGAGATTACAATGAGCAGTTCTTC	CASSPRPRLAGDYNEQFF
TRBV5-6	TRBJ1-3	NA	TRBD1	TGTGCCAGCAGCCTAAGGGGGCCCCTAAGCTCTGGAAACACCATATATTTT	CASSLRGPLSSGNTIYF
TRBV18	TRBJ1-4	NA	TRBD1	TGTGCCAGCTCATTCTCCGGGACAGGGAATGAAAAACTGTTTTTT	CASSFSGTGNEKLFF
TRBV5-4	TRBJ1-1	NA	NA	TGTGCCAGCAGCTCCGGTGACGGAGTGATAGTGGCTTTCTTT	CASSSGDGVIVAFF
TRBV9	TRBJ2-7	NA	TRBD1	TGTGCCAGCAGCGCCCGACAGGGCTCCTACGAGCAGTACTTC	CASSARQGSYEQYF
TRBV5-1	TRBJ1-6	NA	TRBD1	TGCGCCAGCAGCACCTCCGGGACAGGGGAATCACCCCTCCACTTT	CASSTSGTGESPLHF
TRBV11-3	TRBJ1-6	NA	NA	TGTGCCAGCAGCGCGTCCAGGGTCCCCCATTCACCCCTCCACTTT	CASSASRVPHSPLHF
TRBV7-7	TRBJ2-2	NA	NA	TGTGCCAGCAGCCCCTCCTCCGGGAACACCGGGGAGCTGTTTTTT	CASSPSSGNTGELFF
TRBV6-6	TRBJ1-1	once	NA	TGTGCCAGCAGTTATCCCGGACGGGGGAACACTGAAGCTTTCTTT	CASSYPGRGNTEAFF
TRBV4-2	TRBJ2-1	NA	NA	TGTGCCAGCAGCCGCCCGGGGGGCGGGAGCTACAATGAGCAGTTCTTC	CASSRPGGGSYNEQFF
TRBV6-1	TRBJ2-5	NA	TRBD2	TGTGCCAGCAGTGAAGTTCGGACTAGCCCCGAGACCCAGTACTTC	CASSEVRTSPETQYF
TRBV27	TRBJ2-1	NA	NA	TGTGCCAGCAGAACAGCTCCGTACAATGAGCAGTTCTTC	CASRTAPYNEQFF
TRBV28	TRBJ2-7	NA	NA	TGTGCCAGCAGTTCCAACGCTCGGGGTATCATCCACGAGCAGTACTTC	CASSSNARGIIHEQYF
TRBV7-2	TRBJ2-3	NA	TRBD2	TGTGCCAGCAGCTCGGGACTAGGCACAGATACGCAGTATTTT	CASSSGLGTDTQYF
TRBV28	TRBJ1-5	NA	NA	TGTGCCAGCAGTTCTCAGGGGACATGGCAGCCCCAGCATTTT	CASSSQGTWQPQHF
TRBV7-8	TRBJ2-1	NA	NA	TGTGCCAGCAGCTTAGCGGGAGTTGAGCAGTTCTTC	CASSLAGVEQFF
TRBV27	TRBJ2-5	NA	TRBD1	TGTGCCAGCAGTCCGTCGACAGGGTTTTCTGAGACCCAGTACTTC	CASSPSTGFSETQYF
TRBV5-5	TRBJ1-6	NA	NA	TGTGCCAGCAGCTGGGCGGGCTCCTATAATTCACCCCTCCACTTT	CASSWAGSYNSPLHF
TRBV28	TRBJ2-1	NA	TRBD2	TGTGCCAGCACTCGGGGACTAGCGGGCTACAATGAGCAGTTCTTC	CASTRGLAGYNEQFF
TRBV13	TRBJ1-1	NA	NA	TGTGCCAGCAGCTCACGGGGGAGGGCTGAAGCTTTCTTT	CASSSRGRAEAFF
TRBV5-4	TRBJ2-1	NA	NA	TGTGCCAGCAGCCCGCGGACAAGGGATGAGCAGTTCTTC	CASSPRTRDEQFF
TRBV7-8	TRBJ1-6	NA	TRBD1	TGTGCCAGCAGCTTAGCACAGGGGTTACCGAATAATTCACCCCTCCACTTT	CASSLAQGLPNNSPLHF
TRBV19	TRBJ1-5	NA	TRBD1	TGTGCCAGTAGTATTCGACACAGGGGATATCAGCCCCAGCATTTT	CASSIRHRGYQPQHF
TRBV6-5	TRBJ1-4	NA	TRBD1	TGTGCCAGCAGAAGTCAGGACAGGCTTTATGAAAAACTGTTTTTT	CASRSQDRLYEKLFF
TRBV28	TRBJ2-1	NA	NA	TGTGCCAGCAGTTTGGGCCACCAGGAGCAGTTCTTC	CASSLGHQEQFF
TRBV19	TRBJ1-1	NA	NA	TGTGCCAGTAGTATAGATAAATTGGCTAACACTGAAGCTTTCTTT	CASSIDKLANTEAFF
TRBV4-2	TRBJ2-5	NA	NA	TGTGCCAGCAGCCTCTCATTTGGGGGGCGGGGGGAGACCCAGTACTTC	CASSLSFGGRGETQYF
TRBV7-9	TRBJ2-1	NA	NA	TGTGCCAGCAGGGCGGACAGCTCCTACAATGAGCAGTTCTTC	CASRADSSYNEQFF
TRBV4-1	TRBJ2-5	once	NA	TGCGCCAGCAGCCAGGGGGCGACAAGACGCGAGACCCAGTACTTC	CASSQGATRRETQYF
TRBV2	TRBJ1-1	once	TRBD1	TGTGCCAGCAGTGAAATGGGGGGACAGTTAATGAACACTGAAGCTTTCTTT	CASSEMGGQLMNTEAFF
TRBV5-1	TRBJ2-1	NA	TRBD2	TGCGCCAGCAGCCGGACTAGCGGCCACAATGAGCAGTTCTTC	CASSRTSGHNEQFF
TRBV9	TRBJ1-1	NA	NA	TGTGCCAGCAGCGTAGCCAATGGGAGAGGTGAAGCTTTCTTT	CASSVANGRGEAFF
TRBV18	TRBJ1-2	once	TRBD1	TGTGCCAGCTCACCGGGACAGTCCTATGGCTACACCTTC	CASSPGQSYGYTF
TRBV6-5	TRBJ2-3	NA	NA	TGTGCCAGCAGTTACTCTGTGACAGTTCTCACAGATACGCAGTATTTT	CASSYSVTVLTDTQYF
TRBV7-9	TRBJ1-5	NA	NA	TGTGCCAGCAGCGCTTCCGGGACATGGGATCAGCCCCAGCATTTT	CASSASGTWDQPQHF
TRBV5-6	TRBJ2-1	once	TRBD2	TGTGCCAGCAGATCGACTAGCGGGGGGGCGGGTAGAAATGAGCAGTTCTTC	CASRSTSGGAGRNEQFF
TRBV18	TRBJ1-1	NA	TRBD1	TGTGCCAGCTCACCCCGGACAGGGGGCGAGAGGGGCACTGAAGCTTTCTTT	CASSPRTGGERGTEAFF
TRBV2	TRBJ2-2	NA	TRBD1	TGTGCCAGCAGTGAAGGGACAGGGGCCCACACCGGGGAGCTGTTTTTT	CASSEGTGAHTGELFF
TRBV6-4	TRBJ2-1	NA	TRBD2	TGTGCCAGCAGTGCCCTAGCGGGGGGGCCCCGGAATGAGCAGTTCTTC	CASSALAGGPRNEQFF
TRBV9	TRBJ1-3	NA	NA	TGTGCCAGCAGCGCAACAGGGTTGCTTTCCGGAAACACCATATATTTT	CASSATGLLSGNTIYF
TRBV2	TRBJ1-1	NA	TRBD1	TGTGCCAGCAAAAAAAGACAGGGAGAGACTGAAGCTTTCTTT	CASKKRQGETEAFF
TRBV9	TRBJ2-2	NA	NA	TGTGCCAGCAGCGTAGTGGGAGGGAACACCGGGGAGCTGTTTTTT	CASSVVGGNTGELFF